The 9 T cell receptor beta chains below were found in one sample sequenced in a study of blood T cell repertoires in COVID-19. TCRdb's copy holds only in-frame clones and misses some; the assay was immunoSEQ multiplex PCR. The profile covers tens of thousands of clones, with about 70% appearing a single time and roughly two thirds taken by the ten largest. The sequencing input was peripheral blood. Receptors were obtained from a man at least 80 years old with acute or convalescent COVID-19.

V gene TRBV24-1 combines with J gene TRBJ2-1; D call uncertain. Germline loops: CDR1 KGHDR, CDR2 SFDVKD. The V gene lost 9 bases and the J gene lost 4 bases, with 9 bases spanning the gap. The CDR3 loop spans 12 amino acids. The CDR3 spells CATGAKYNEQFF. In DNA, the CDR3 is TGTGCCACCGGAGCGAAATACAATGAGCAGTTCTTC.

The chain couples TRBV6-5 to TRBJ2-5; TRBD1 matches 8 bases. This CDR3 contains 13 residues. Germline V gene data show CDR1 as MNHEY and CDR2 as SVGAGI. V gave up 5 bases and J gave up 5 bases; unmatched junction bases: 4. CDR3 DNA: TGTGCCAGCAGTCGGACAGGGAAGGAGACCCAGTACTTC. Its protein is CASSRTGKETQYF.

The rearrangement joins TRBV7-8 to TRBJ2-1; 7 nucleotides line up with TRBD2. CDR1 is SGHVS, CDR2 FQNEAQ, per germline. V was pared by 5 bases and J by 7 bases, with 17 bases of the junction left unmatched. The CDR3 is 17 amino acids. The CDR3 DNA reads TGTGCCAGCAGCGCCCGGAGGTTTTACAGCGGGAATAATGAGCAGTTCTTC. Translating gives CASSARRFYSGNNEQFF.

The gene calls are TRBV28 and TRBJ1-2, with D possibly TRBD1 on 6 matching bases. This CDR3 is 14 amino acids long. Germline CDR1 and CDR2: MDHEN and SYDVKM. V was cut by 3 bases and J by 1 base, with 9 bases left in between. The CDR3 spells CASSLRGINYGYTF. CDR3 DNA: TGTGCCAGCAGTTTGAGGGGGATTAACTATGGCTACACCTTC.

V gene TRBV2 combines with J gene TRBJ2-2; D not resolved. Trimming took off 7 bases at V and 3 bases at J, with 9 bases between the two ends. Per germline, CDR1 SNHLY and CDR2 FYNNEI. This CDR3 is built from 13 residues. The CDR3 nucleotides read TGTGCCAGCACCCGAGCTTACACCGGGGAGCTGTTTTTT. Translation: CASTRAYTGELFF.

The chain has TRBV7-3 and TRBJ1-6; D not certain. Trimming left V 5 bases short and J 6 bases short, with 8 bases between. Germline lookup yields CDR1 SGHTA and CDR2 FQGTGA. CDR3 length: 13 residues. In DNA, the CDR3 is TGTGCCAGCAGCGGAGGTGTTAATTCACCCCTCCACTTT. Translated: CASSGGVNSPLHF.

This sequence joins TRBV19 and TRBJ2-1, with D unclear. CDR1 and CDR2 from the germline V gene are LNHDA and SQIVND (reference sequence). This CDR3 contains 15 residues. The V gene lost 6 bases and the J gene lost 3 bases, with 15 bases spanning the gap. The CDR3: CASSRVYTDYNEQFF. CDR3 coding DNA: TGTGCCAGTAGCCGGGTCTATACCGACTACAATGAGCAGTTCTTC.

The V call is TRBV19, the J call TRBJ1-1; D is undetermined. The CDR3 totals 13 residues. The germline V gene encodes CDR1 LNHDA and CDR2 SQIVND (reference sequence). V lost 8 bases and J lost 0, with 10 bases in between. The CDR3 sequence: CASAVYMNTEAFF. CDR3 DNA: TGTGCCAGTGCGGTATATATGAACACTGAAGCTTTCTTT. The entire variable domain, with the rest obtained from reference TRBV19 and TRBJ1-1, is as follows: DGGITQSPKYLFRKEGQNVTLSCEQNLNHDAMYWYRQDPGQGLRLIYYSQIVNDFQKGDIAEGYSVSREKKESFPLTVTSAQKNPTAFYLCASAVYMNTEAFFGQGTRLTVV.

This chain uses TRBV5-1 with TRBJ2-3; 11 bases are a match to TRBD2. Germline CDR1 reads SGHRS; CDR2 reads YFSETQ. With 4 bases clipped from V and 1 base from J, the junction kept 2 bases outside the gene matches. This CDR3 has 15 amino acids. The CDR3 DNA reads as TGCGCCAGCAGCGGGGGACTAGCGGGCACAGATACGCAGTATTTT. It is translated as CASSGGLAGTDTQYF.